These 22 T cell receptor delta chains were all obtained from the same sample, sequenced in a study of γδ T cells in repeated Plasmodium falciparum infection. Bulk repertoires came from Vgamma9/Vdelta2+ or Vdelta2-negative gammadelta T cells flow-sorted from PBMC. TCRdb used CATT to re-call clones from the multiplex PCR reads. This table holds tens of thousands of delta-chain clones, 1.7% found once. The specimen sequenced was gamma-delta T cells from blood. The receptor source for this set is a pool of human donors (malaria-infected and uninfected, not separated).

The V call is TRDV1, the J call TRDJ1, with TRDD3 identical over 10 bases. Germline matching of the DNA provided the J gene here, since TCRdb leaves it blank. This CDR3 is 18 amino acids long. Per germline, CDR1 TSWWSYY and CDR2 QGS. Trimming took 3 bases from V and 0 from J; bases not matched to a gene: 10. CDR3 loop: CALGEARRLGDNTDKLIF. The CDR3 DNA reads TGTGCTCTTGGGGAGGCTAGGAGGCTGGGGGATAACACCGATAAACTCATCTTT.

This clone appeared a few times. A far more abundant clone sits one base away, making this likely a read error. This sample includes further DNA sequences coding for the same CDR3. The chain has TRDV1 and TRDJ1; TRDD3 agrees at 11 bases. TCRdb supplies no J gene; here it was assigned by aligning the nucleotide sequence to germline. This CDR3 has 23 amino acids. Germline V gene lookup returns CDR1 TSWWSYY and CDR2 QGS. The CDR3 reads CALGELRLEGMGLGDTDTDKLIF. CDR3 bases: TGTGCTCTTGGGGAACTAAGGCTAGAAGGCATGGGTCTGGGGGATACAGACACCGACAAACTCATCTTT.

The CDR3 loop is CALGGTRNWGKRYTDKLIF. CDR3 nucleotides: TGTGCTCTTGGGGGAACCCGAAACTGGGGAAAACGTTACACCGATAAACTCATCTTT. V gene TRDV1 combines with J gene TRDJ1, with 7 bases identical to TRDD3. As TCRdb names no J gene, one was assigned here on the basis of a DNA match to germline. V was pared by 4 bases and J by 0 bases, with 17 bases of the junction left unmatched. From germline, CDR1 is TSWWSYY and CDR2 QGS. The CDR3 totals 19 residues.

A note on this clone: The protein held in TCRdb is that of a much larger clone and does not match this DNA's translation at residue 11, likely because of a read error; the protein shown is translated from the DNA. J is TRDJ1 and V is TRDV1; 7 bases are a match to TRDD3. The J gene, absent from TCRdb, was called here by matching the DNA to germline. The V gene's germline CDR1 is TSWWSYY and CDR2 QGS. There are 23 residues in the CDR3. Trimming took 0 bases from V and 0 from J; bases not matched to a gene: 25. CDR3 bases: TGTGCTCTTGGGGAACTAGATTTCTCTCCGCCTTGCAAACTGGGGTCATACACCGATAAACTCATCTTT. Encoded protein: CALGELDFSPPCKLGSYTDKLIF.

This clone was observed a handful of times. A far larger clone is one base from this, pointing to a likely read error. Other DNA sequences in the sample encode the same CDR3. The chain employs TRDV1 and TRDJ1; 8 bases are shared with TRDD2. Here the J gene was assigned by germline matching of the DNA, as TCRdb has none. CDR3 size: 21 residues. CDR1 and CDR2 (germline): TSWWSYY, QGS. J lost 1 base, V lost 3 bases, and 22 bases had no gene match. In nucleotides, the CDR3 is TGTGCTCTTGGGGACTCTTCCTACGGGAATGGGGTCATATGCGTCACCGATAAACTCATCTTT. Amino acid sequence: CALGDSSYGNGVICVTDKLIF.

Regarding this clone: The protein in TCRdb stems from a much larger clone and differs at residue 16 from this DNA's translation, likely a read error; here the protein is translated from the DNA. The chain uses TRDV1 and TRDJ1, with 13 bases lining up with TRDD3. Germline CDR1 reads TSWWSYY; CDR2 reads QGS. The J segment lost 0 bases and the V segment lost 1 base, leaving 41 bases of the junction unmatched. The CDR3 contains 30 residues. CDR3 sequence: CALGEQWTFAARRRPEYWGIRSRYTDKLIF. In DNA form, the CDR3 reads TGTGCTCTTGGGGAACAATGGACCTTCGCCGCGCGACGCCGTCCCGAGTACTGGGGGATACGCTCGAGATACACCGATAAACTCATCTTT.

Comment on this clone: TCRdb's protein for this DNA is that of a much larger clone and differs from the translation at residue 4, likely a read error; the protein shown is the DNA translation. V and J are TRDV1 and TRDJ1; 12 bases are a match to TRDD3. The J gene was not available in TCRdb and was assigned here by matching the DNA to germline segments. Germline V lookup: CDR1 TSWWSYY, CDR2 QGS. This CDR3 region has 21 residues. With V trimmed by 8 bases and J by 1 base, 23 bases remained unmatched. The CDR3: CALRKASAYWGIPIFTDKLIF. CDR3 DNA: TGTGCTCTTAGGAAGGCCTCTGCGTACTGGGGGATACCCATCTTCACCGATAAACTCATCTTT.

This clone was seen at least ten times. Other DNA sequences from this sample encode an identical CDR3 as well. The V gene is TRDV1, the J gene TRDJ1; 13 bases map to TRDD3. CDR3 length equals 20 residues. Germline lookup yields CDR1 TSWWSYY and CDR2 QGS. V lost 8 bases, J lost 8 bases, and 26 bases stayed unmatched. The CDR3 sequence is CALKVLPLLGDTHFLGKLIF. The DNA of the CDR3 is TGTGCTCTTAAGGTCCTACCCTTACTGGGGGATACGCACTTTTTAGGCAAACTCATCTTT.

As for this clone: TCRdb's entry gives the protein of a much larger clone, which mismatches this DNA's translation at residue 10, likely from a read error; the protein reported here is translated from the DNA. The rearrangement uses TRDV1 and TRDJ1; 9 positions agree with TRDD3. The J gene, left out of TCRdb, was set here by checking the DNA against germline. The germline V gene encodes CDR1 TSWWSYY and CDR2 QGS. This CDR3 has 23 amino acids. V trimming: 3 bases; J trimming: 0 bases; junction bases outside the gene matches: 26. DNA of the CDR3: TGTGCTCTTGGGGAGACTGTCCTGCCTCCCGCGATGGGGATACGCGCTAACACCGATAAACTCATCTTT. Translating gives CALGETVLPPAMGIRANTDKLIF.

This clone turned up a few times. With only one base between it and a far larger clone, this is likely a read error. The sample holds other DNA sequences that translate to the same CDR3. This chain links TRDV3 with TRDJ1; possibly TRDD2 for D (5 bases). The CDR3 sequence is 19 residues long. Germline CDR1 is TVYSNPD and CDR2 is GDNSRS (reference sequence). CDR3 region: CAKPRPGLLFGLSTDKLIF. DNA of the CDR3: TGTGCCAAACCCCGTCCTGGCCTACTTTTCGGGCTTAGCACCGATAAGCTCATCTTT. Based on the CDR3 plus reference TRDV3 and TRDJ1, the full variable domain is CDKVTQSSPDQTVASGSEVVLLCTYDTVYSNPDLFWYRIRPDYSFQFVFYGDNSRSEGADFTQGRFSVKHILTQKAFHLVISPVRTEDSATYYCAKPRPGLLFGLSTDKLIFGKGTRVTVEP.

Turning to this clone: TCRdb has a much larger clone's protein, which differs at residue 15 from the translation of this DNA, likely because of a read error; what is shown is the protein translated from the DNA. The rearrangement links TRDV1 to TRDJ1; 7 bases are a match to TRDD3. The CDR3 covers 20 residues. V shed 1 base, J shed 4 bases, and the junction held 21 bases outside the gene matches. CDR1 and CDR2 from the germline V gene are TSWWSYY and QGS. CDR3 loop: CALGEPGALRSGGSCDKLIF. In DNA form, the CDR3 reads TGTGCTCTTGGGGAACCGGGGGCCCTACGCTCCGGGGGATCATGCGATAAACTCATCTTT.

Notes on this clone: The TCRdb record carries a much larger clone's protein, which differs from this DNA's translation at residue 12; a read error is the likely cause, and the protein listed here is the DNA translation. The chain combines TRDV1 with TRDJ1; D is undetermined. The J gene is not listed in TCRdb, so it was assigned here from a DNA match to germline. The CDR3 runs 16 residues. Germline CDR1 is TSWWSYY and CDR2 is QGS. The V and J ends lost 2 bases and 6 bases respectively, with 19 bases between them. The CDR3 DNA reads TGTGCTCTTGGGGAAACGACGCGCTGGTTAAACAATAAACTCATCTTT. Protein product: CALGETTRWLNNKLIF.

This clone has only a few counts. A far bigger clonotype differs at one base, so this is likely a read error. The sample holds other DNA sequences that translate to the same CDR3. The chain recombines TRDV3 with TRDJ1; 13 bases align to TRDD3. Germline V gene lookup returns CDR1 TVYSNPD and CDR2 GDNSRS (reference sequence). This CDR3 has 19 amino acids. Unmatched junction bases numbered 18, after V lost 1 base and J lost 4 bases. CDR3 region: CAFIPTLYWGIRRLDKLIF. The CDR3 nucleotides read TGTGCCTTTATCCCTACCCTCTACTGGGGGATACGCAGGCTCGATAAACTCATCTTT.

As concerns this clone: The protein TCRdb lists belongs to a much larger clone and differs from this DNA's translation at residue 16, which points to a read error; the protein shown is made from the DNA. This sequence joins TRDV1 and TRDJ1, with unresolved D. CDR1 and CDR2 (germline): TSWWSYY, QGS. CDR3 size: 19 residues. The CDR3 DNA sequence: TGTGCTCTTGGGGAACTGGACGGTACGTTAACTGTGTACACCGATGAACTCATCTTT. Protein: CALGELDGTLTVYTDELIF.

This clone was counted many times. TCRdb's entry gives the protein of a much larger clone, which mismatches this DNA's translation at residue 17, likely from a read error; the protein reported here is translated from the DNA. The V gene is TRDV1, the J gene TRDJ1, with 9 bases lining up with TRDD3. Germline trimming cut 3 bases from V and 1 base from J; bases unmatched to any gene: 27. Per the germline V gene, CDR1 is TSWWSYY and CDR2 is QGS. This CDR3 is built from 23 residues. The CDR3 here is CALGETVLPSAMGIRASTDKLIF. For the CDR3, the DNA is TGTGCTCTTGGGGAGACTGTCCTGCCTTCCGCGATGGGGATACGCGCTAGCACCGATAAACTCATCTTT.

This clone was seen many times. The likely explanation is a read error, given a far larger clone one base away. Additional DNA sequences in this sample encode the identical CDR3. The chain links TRDV1 to TRDJ1; the D gene is possibly TRDD3 (6 bases). Germline V gene data show CDR1 as TSWWSYY and CDR2 as QGS. The CDR3 sequence is 16 residues long. Trimming shortened V by 6 bases and J by 2 bases, and 19 bases separated the two germline ends. The CDR3 sequence is CALGLTVYWATDKLIF. The CDR3 DNA sequence: TGTGCTCTTGGACTGACCGTCTACTGGGCTACCGATAAACTCATCTTT.

A word on this clone: The protein held in TCRdb is that of a much larger clone and does not match this DNA's translation at residue 9, likely because of a read error; the protein shown is translated from the DNA. V gene TRDV1 combines with J gene TRDJ2; 12 bases are shared with TRDD3. TCRdb carries no J gene annotation; the J gene was assigned here by matching the DNA with germline. J lost 0 bases, V lost 0 bases, and 17 bases had no gene match. The CDR3 spans 23 residues. Germline V gene lookup returns CDR1 TSWWSYY and CDR2 QGS. CDR3 sequence (DNA): TGTGCTCTTGGGGAACTAGGTAGGGGGACCTACTGGGGGATACTCTCTTTGACAGCACAACTCTTCTTT. Translating it yields CALGELGRGTYWGILSLTAQLFF.

This clone has ten or more counts. A far larger clone is only one base removed, so a read error is likely. Other DNA sequences of this sample code for an identical CDR3. The chain employs TRDV3 and TRDJ1, with 7 nucleotides matching TRDD2. CDR1 TVYSNPD and CDR2 GDNSRS come from the germline V gene (reference sequence). The CDR3 totals 17 residues. V lost 4 bases, J lost 5 bases, and 22 bases stayed unmatched. CDR3 sequence: CASRLPSSILETDKLIF. CDR3 bases: TGTGCCTCTAGGCTTCCTAGCTCAATACTTGAGACTGATAAACTCATCTTT.

This clone was picked up a small number of times. TCRdb attributes to this sequence the protein of a much larger clone, which differs from the DNA translation at residue 8; a read error is likely, and the protein displayed is translated from the DNA. The chain uses TRDV1 and TRDJ1; possibly TRDD3 for D (6 bases). Trimming shortened V by 1 base and J by 0 bases, and 27 bases separated the two germline ends. The V gene's germline CDR1 is TSWWSYY and CDR2 QGS. The CDR3 has 21 amino acids. The CDR3 coding sequence is TGTGCTCTTGGGGAACCGGTCCCAACACCCCCCTGGGGACCTTACACCGATAAACTCATCTTT. Translating it yields CALGEPVPTPPWGPYTDKLIF.

About this clone: The protein in TCRdb stems from a much larger clone and differs at residue 17 from this DNA's translation, likely a read error; here the protein is translated from the DNA. The rearrangement joins TRDV1 to TRDJ1; D is perhaps TRDD3 (5 bases). TCRdb gives no J gene; it was assigned here by matching the DNA to germline. Germline assignment: CDR1 TSWWSYY and CDR2 QGS. The CDR3 consists of 21 residues. V was shortened by 1 base and J by 6 bases, with 33 bases between the two germline ends. The CDR3 loop reads CALGERPQKRDYALSTNKLIF. The CDR3 coding sequence is TGTGCTCTTGGGGAACGTCCCCAGAAGCGGGATTATGCCCTTTCTACCAATAAACTCATCTTT.

This clone has at least ten counts. The protein that TCRdb holds for this DNA derives from a much larger clone and differs from the translated DNA at residue 12, which likely indicates a read error; the protein shown here is translated from the DNA. This chain uses TRDV2 with TRDJ1; possible D gene TRDD3, 6 bases. CDR1 is GEAIGNYY and CDR2 is EKD in the germline V gene. V was cut by 0 bases and J by 0 bases, with 19 bases left in between. This CDR3 comprises 18 residues. The chain's CDR3 is CACDTVRGTQLHTDKLIF. The CDR3 DNA reads as TGTGCCTGTGACACCGTCCGGGGGACCCAATTGCACACCGATAAACTCATCTTT.

As regards this clone: For this DNA, TCRdb reports the protein of a much larger clone, which diverges at residue 6, most likely from a read error; the protein presented here is translated directly from the DNA. The V call is TRDV1, the J call TRDJ1, with 9 bases aligning to TRDD3. The CDR3 is made up of 19 amino acids. Germline CDR1 TSWWSYY, CDR2 QGS. J lost 5 bases, V lost 4 bases, and 20 bases had no gene match. The CDR3 spells CALGGSLFPTLGDLDKLIF. CDR3 nucleotides: TGTGCTCTTGGGGGATCTCTCTTTCCTACTCTGGGGGATTTAGATAAACTCATCTTT.